This T cell receptor (beta chain) was retrieved from a study of metastatic and nonmetastatic thyroid tumors. Study context: From malignant and benign thyroid patients, repertoires in blood and in tumor or nodule tissue were compared.

Study results and caveats: The reported finding was significantly higher TCR beta diversity in malignant thyroid tumors relative to benign nodules, in blood and tumor.

Germline assignment: CDR1 GTSNPN and CDR2 SVGIG (reference sequence). The CDR3 runs to 15 residues. V lost 3 bases, J lost 4 bases, and 16 bases lay in between. Until they underwent thyroid surgery, no patient had received any treatment. Authors' methods: Between-group CDR3 differences, defined by clinicopathological status, yielded a distant-metastasis classifier for papillary thyroid cancer. Using MiXCR, TCRdb reanalyzed the PCR reads. TCRdb's processing, not the study's, gives the V and J calls here. The profile shows approximately 65,000 clones, 4% to 5% of them singletons. This clone came up many times. Its specificity is not known.

Specimen: blood. The sequence came from a female donor with papillary thyroid cancer or a benign thyroid nodule (not recorded which). Some clones in this sample may be carry-over from other donors' samples. The rearrangement joins TRBV30 to TRBJ1-3, with D possibly matching TRBD1 (6 bases). Written as DNA, the CDR3 is TGTGCCTGGAGGGGGGGCCCTCCCTTAGGAAACACCATATATTTT. It codes for CAWRGGPPLGNTIYF.